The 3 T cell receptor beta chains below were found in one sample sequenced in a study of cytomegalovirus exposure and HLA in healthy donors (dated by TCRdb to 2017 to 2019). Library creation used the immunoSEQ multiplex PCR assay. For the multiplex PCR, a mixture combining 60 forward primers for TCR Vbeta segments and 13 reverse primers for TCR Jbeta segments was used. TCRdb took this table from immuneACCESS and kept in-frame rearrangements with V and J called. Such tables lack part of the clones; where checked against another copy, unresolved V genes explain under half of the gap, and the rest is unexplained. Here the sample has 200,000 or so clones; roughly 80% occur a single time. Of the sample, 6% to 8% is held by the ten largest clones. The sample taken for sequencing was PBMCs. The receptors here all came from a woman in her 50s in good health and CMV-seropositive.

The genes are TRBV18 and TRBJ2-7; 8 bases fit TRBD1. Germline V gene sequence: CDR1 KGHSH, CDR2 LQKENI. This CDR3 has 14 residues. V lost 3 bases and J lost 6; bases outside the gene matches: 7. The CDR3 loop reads CASSPQGAGREQYF. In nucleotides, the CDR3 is TGTGCCAGCTCACCCCAGGGGGCGGGTCGCGAGCAGTACTTC.

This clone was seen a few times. CDR3 DNA sequence: TGTGCCAGCAGCTTAACGAGGAACACTGAAGCTTTCTTT. This codes for CASSLTRNTEAFF. The V gene is TRBV11-2, the J gene TRBJ1-1; the D is unclear. The CDR3 length is 13 residues. V shed 2 bases and J shed 1 base, with 5 bases lying between them. In germline, CDR1 is SGHAT, CDR2 FQNNGV.

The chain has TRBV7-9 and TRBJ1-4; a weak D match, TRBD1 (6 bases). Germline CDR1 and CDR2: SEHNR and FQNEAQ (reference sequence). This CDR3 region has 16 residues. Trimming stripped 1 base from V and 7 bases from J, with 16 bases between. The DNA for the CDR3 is TGTGCCAGCAGCTTAGGCCTCAGGGGCGTCAGTGAAAAACTGTTTTTT. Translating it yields CASSLGLRGVSEKLFF.